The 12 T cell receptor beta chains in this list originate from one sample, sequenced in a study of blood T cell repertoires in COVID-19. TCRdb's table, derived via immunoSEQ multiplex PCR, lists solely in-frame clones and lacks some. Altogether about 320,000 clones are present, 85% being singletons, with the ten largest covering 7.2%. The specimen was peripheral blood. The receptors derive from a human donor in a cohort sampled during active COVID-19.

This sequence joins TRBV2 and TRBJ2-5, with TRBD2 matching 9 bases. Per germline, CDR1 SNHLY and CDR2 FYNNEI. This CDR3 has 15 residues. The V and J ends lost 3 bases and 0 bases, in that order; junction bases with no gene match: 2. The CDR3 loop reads CASSELAGYQETQYF. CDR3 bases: TGTGCCAGCAGTGAGCTAGCGGGGTACCAAGAGACCCAGTACTTC.

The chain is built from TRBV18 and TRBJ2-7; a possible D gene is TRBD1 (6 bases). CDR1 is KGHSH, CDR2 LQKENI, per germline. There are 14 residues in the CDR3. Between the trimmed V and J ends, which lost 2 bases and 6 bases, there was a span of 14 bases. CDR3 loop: CASSPASGDSEQYF. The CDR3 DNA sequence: TGTGCCAGCTCACCAGCCTCAGGGGATAGCGAGCAGTACTTC.

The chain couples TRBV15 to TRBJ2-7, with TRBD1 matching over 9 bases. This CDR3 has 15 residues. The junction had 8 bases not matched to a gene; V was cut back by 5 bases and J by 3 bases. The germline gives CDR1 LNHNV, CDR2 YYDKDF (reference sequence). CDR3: CATSFRTGGGYEQYF. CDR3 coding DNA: TGTGCCACCAGCTTCCGCACAGGGGGCGGCTACGAGCAGTACTTC.

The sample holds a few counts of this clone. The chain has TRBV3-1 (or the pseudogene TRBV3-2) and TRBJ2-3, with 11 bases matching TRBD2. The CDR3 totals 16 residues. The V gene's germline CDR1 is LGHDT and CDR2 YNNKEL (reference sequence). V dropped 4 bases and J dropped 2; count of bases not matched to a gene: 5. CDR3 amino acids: CASSRRTSGSTDTQYF. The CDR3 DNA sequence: TGTGCCAGCAGCCGCCGGACTAGCGGGTCCACAGATACGCAGTATTTT.

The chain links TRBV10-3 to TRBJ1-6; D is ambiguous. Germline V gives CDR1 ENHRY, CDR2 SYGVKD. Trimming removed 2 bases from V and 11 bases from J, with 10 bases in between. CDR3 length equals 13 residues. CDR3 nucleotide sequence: TGTGCCATCAGTGAGGGAGGAAATCCACCCCTCCACTTT. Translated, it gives CAISEGGNPPLHF.

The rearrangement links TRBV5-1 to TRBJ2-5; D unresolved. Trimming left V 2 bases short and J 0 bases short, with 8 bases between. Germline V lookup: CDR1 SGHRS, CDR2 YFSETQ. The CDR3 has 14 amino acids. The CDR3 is CASSFRSYQETQYF. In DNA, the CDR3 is TGCGCCAGCAGCTTTAGATCCTACCAAGAGACCCAGTACTTC.

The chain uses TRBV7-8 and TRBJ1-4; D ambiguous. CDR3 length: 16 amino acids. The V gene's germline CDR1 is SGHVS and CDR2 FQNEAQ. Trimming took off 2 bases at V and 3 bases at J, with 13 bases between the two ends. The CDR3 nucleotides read TGTGCCAGCAGCTTAATCTCCTATCGGGCTAATGAAAAACTGTTTTTT. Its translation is CASSLISYRANEKLFF. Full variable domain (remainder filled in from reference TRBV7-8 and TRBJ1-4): GAGVSQSPRYKVAKRGQDVALRCDPISGHVSLFWYQQALGQGPEFLTYFQNEAQLDKSGLPSDRFFAERPEGSVSTLKIQRTQQEDSAVYLCASSLISYRANEKLFFGSGTQLSVL.

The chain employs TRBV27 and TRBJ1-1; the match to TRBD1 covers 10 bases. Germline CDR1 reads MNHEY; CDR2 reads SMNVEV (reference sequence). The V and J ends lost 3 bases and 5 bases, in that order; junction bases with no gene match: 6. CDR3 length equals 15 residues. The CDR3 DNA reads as TGTGCCAGCAGTTTTATAGGACAGGGGGTTACTGAAGCTTTCTTT. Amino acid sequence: CASSFIGQGVTEAFF.

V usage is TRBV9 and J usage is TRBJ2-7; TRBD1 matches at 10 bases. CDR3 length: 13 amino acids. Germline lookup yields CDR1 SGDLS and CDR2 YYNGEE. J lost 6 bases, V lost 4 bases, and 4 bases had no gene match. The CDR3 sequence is CASSYRDRGEQYF. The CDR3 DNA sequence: TGTGCCAGCAGCTACCGGGACAGGGGCGAGCAGTACTTC. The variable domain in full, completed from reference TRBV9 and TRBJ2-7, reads DSGVTQTPKHLITATGQRVTLRCSPRSGDLSVYWYQQSLDQGLQFLIQYYNGEERAKGNILERFSAQQFPDLHSELNLSSLELGDSALYFCASSYRDRGEQYFGPGTRLTVT.

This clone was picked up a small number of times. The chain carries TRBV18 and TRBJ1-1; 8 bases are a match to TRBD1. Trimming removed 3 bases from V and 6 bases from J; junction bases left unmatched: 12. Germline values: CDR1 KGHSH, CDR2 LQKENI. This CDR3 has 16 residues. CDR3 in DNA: TGTGCCAGCTCACCCTCTCAGGGGGCGGGGAAGGCTGAAGCTTTCTTT. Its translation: CASSPSQGAGKAEAFF.

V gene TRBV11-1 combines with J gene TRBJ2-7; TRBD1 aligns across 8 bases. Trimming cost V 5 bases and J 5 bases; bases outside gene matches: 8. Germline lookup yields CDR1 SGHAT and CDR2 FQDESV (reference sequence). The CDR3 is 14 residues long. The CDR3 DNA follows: TGTGCCAGCAGCCCTCAGGGGGCGCGGGACGAGCAGTACTTC. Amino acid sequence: CASSPQGARDEQYF.

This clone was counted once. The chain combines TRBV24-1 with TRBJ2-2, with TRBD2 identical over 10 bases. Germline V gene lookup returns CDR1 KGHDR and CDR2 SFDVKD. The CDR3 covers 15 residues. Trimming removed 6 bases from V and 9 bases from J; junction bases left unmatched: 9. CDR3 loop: CATSLGASGGRELFF. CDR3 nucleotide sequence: TGTGCCACCAGTTTGGGGGCTAGCGGGGGACGGGAGCTGTTTTTT.